Below, one T cell receptor beta chain is given with its context. The CDR3 covers 16 residues. V was trimmed by 6 bases and J by 3 bases, leaving 20 bases between them. Per the germline V gene, CDR1 is MNHEY and CDR2 is SVGAGI. Authors' methods: For nucleated cells, counts were estimated from reference gene primer amplification. TCRdb keeps only in-frame clones here, not all; method: immunoSEQ multiplex PCR. V, J and clone size are those of that table, while D and trimming were read from the DNA. The sample contains around 72,000 clones, roughly 88% of which appear only once. The data derive from a study of blood T cell repertoires in COVID-19. Study-level information: Whether acute or convalescent, the COVID-19 samples came from the United States, Italy and Spain. PBMCs, B-cell-depleted T cells, or T cells provided the cDNA or gDNA that made up the material.

Sequencing input: peripheral blood. The chain links TRBV6-5 to TRBJ2-5, with D perhaps TRBD1 (6 bases). The TCR sequence derives from a middle-aged man with acute or convalescent COVID-19. CDR3 bases: TGTGCCAGCAGATACGCAGGGTGGGGGCTTGAAGAGACCCAGTACTTC. It yields the protein CASRYAGWGLEETQYF.